This T cell receptor beta chain is from a study of blood T cell repertoires in COVID-19 (dated by TCRdb to 2019 to 2021). Notes on the research overall: Samples covering the acute and convalescent phases of COVID-19 were provided by collaborators in the United States, Italy and Spain. The sample metadata nearly always contained a de-identified subject ID, COVID-19 status, age in years and sex. The repertoires were made available in a free public database intended to serve as a resource for research on the immune response to SARS-CoV-2. Where available, HLA class I and class II types were obtained from metadata supplied by the sample provider rather than from assay-based typing. Subjects who had been exposed to COVID-19, were actively infected with it, or had recovered from it provided the deeply sampled blood TCRbeta repertoires that made up the dataset. The prospective study material was composed of cDNA or gDNA derived from T cells, B-cell-depleted T cells, or PBMCs. Samples came from the ongoing ImmuneRACE study (first 160 participants) plus 1,254 subjects from 6 global collaborators.

The paper as a whole reports these results and caveats: The quantity of clinical and demographic metadata differed by source and by participant and was supplied without curation.

TCRbeta CDR3 regions were amplified from genomic DNA using the immunoSEQ Assay, a bias-controlled multiplex PCR. The paper's data handling went like this. The number of nucleated cells in each sample was estimated from the amplification of reference gene primers within the assay. To quantify the absolute abundance of each unique TCRbeta CDR3 rearrangement, sequence reads were collapsed and filtered. For each sample, productive Simpson clonality was calculated as the square root of Simpson's diversity index across productive rearrangements. This immuneACCESS table, as held by TCRdb, lists in-frame sequences with V and J called but not all clones. Of the missing ones, under half trace to an unresolved V gene in checked studies; the others have no known cause. V and J calls and clone size are copied from that table; D and trimming were computed from the DNA. The sample profile shows some 140,000 clones; around 79% of them were found once. The ten largest clonotypes hold less than 4.5% of the sample.

The CDR3 runs 15 amino acids, cysteine and phenylalanine included. Just the 45-base CDR3 DNA is kept, in frame starting at base 1. Ends trimmed: V by 6 bases, J by 4 bases; bases unmatched to a gene: 7. The germline V gene yields MDHEN for CDR1 and SYDVKM for CDR2. Whole blood was collected in K2EDTA tubes by collaborating institutions according to the institutions' own protocols. For TCRbeta analysis, collaborators shipped samples as frozen whole blood, isolated PBMCs, or DNA extracted from either of those sample types. Regarding this clone: Its recognized antigen is unknown. Base qualities are not provided; no much larger clone lies one nucleotide away.

Rearrangement joined TRBV28 to TRBJ1-5; 9 bases in between match TRBD1. The TCR originated in a man in his sixties with acute or convalescent COVID-19. Sequencing input: peripheral blood. The CDR3 region: CASSTRTGVNQPQHF. The DNA reads as follows: TGTGCCAGCAGCACCCGGACAGGGGTAAATCAGCCCCAGCATTTT.